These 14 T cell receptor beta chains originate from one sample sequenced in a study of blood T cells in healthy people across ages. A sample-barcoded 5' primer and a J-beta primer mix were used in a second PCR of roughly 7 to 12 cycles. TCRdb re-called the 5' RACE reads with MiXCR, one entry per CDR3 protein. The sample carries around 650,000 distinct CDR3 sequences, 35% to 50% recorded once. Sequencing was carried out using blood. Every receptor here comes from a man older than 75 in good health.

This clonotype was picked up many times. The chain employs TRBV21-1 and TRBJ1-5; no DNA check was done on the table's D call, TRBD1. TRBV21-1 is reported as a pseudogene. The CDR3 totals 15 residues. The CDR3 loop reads CASSKGDRLNQPQHF. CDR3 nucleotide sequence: TGTGCCAGCAGCAAGGGGGACAGGCTTAATCAGCCCCAGCATTTT.

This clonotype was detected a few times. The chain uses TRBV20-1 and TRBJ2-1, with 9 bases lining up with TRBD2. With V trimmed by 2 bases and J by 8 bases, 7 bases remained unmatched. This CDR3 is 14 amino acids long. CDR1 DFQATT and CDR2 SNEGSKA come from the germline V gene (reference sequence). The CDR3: CSARRAGGSDEQFF. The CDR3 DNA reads TGCAGTGCTAGACGGGCGGGGGGGAGCGATGAGCAGTTCTTC.

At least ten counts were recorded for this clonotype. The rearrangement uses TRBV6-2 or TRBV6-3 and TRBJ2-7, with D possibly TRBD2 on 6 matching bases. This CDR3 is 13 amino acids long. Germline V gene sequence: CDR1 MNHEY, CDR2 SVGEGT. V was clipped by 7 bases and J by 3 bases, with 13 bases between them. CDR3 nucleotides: TGTGCCAGCACGTCTCCTAGCGACTACGAGCAGTACTTC. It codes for CASTSPSDYEQYF.

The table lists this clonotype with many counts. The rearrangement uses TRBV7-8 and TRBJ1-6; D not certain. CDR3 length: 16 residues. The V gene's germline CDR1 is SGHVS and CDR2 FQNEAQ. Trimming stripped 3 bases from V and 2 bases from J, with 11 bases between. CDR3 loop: CASSFDRPTYNSPLHF. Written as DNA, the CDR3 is TGTGCCAGCAGCTTCGACCGCCCGACCTATAATTCACCCCTCCACTTT. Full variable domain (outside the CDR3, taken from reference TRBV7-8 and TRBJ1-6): GAGVSQSPRYKVAKRGQDVALRCDPISGHVSLFWYQQALGQGPEFLTYFQNEAQLDKSGLPSDRFFAERPEGSVSTLKIQRTQQEDSAVYLCASSFDRPTYNSPLHFGNGTRLTVT.

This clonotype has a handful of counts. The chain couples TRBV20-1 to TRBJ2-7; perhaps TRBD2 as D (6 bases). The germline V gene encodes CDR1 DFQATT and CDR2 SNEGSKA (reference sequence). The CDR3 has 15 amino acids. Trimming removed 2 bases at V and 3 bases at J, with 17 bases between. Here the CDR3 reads CSARSLGRRDYEQYF. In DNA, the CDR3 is TGCAGTGCTAGATCTCTTGGGCGGCGGGACTACGAGCAGTACTTC.

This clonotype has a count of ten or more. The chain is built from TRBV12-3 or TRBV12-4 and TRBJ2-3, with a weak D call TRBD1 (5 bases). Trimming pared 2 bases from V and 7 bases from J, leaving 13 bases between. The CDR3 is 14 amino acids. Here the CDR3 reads CASSLSETAHTQYF. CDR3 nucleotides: TGTGCCAGCAGTTTAAGCGAGACAGCACATACGCAGTATTTT.

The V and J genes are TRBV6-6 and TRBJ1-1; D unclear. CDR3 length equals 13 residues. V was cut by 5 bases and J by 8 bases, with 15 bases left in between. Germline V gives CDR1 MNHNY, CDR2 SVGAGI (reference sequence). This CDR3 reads CASSDFKQGEAFF. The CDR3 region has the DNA TGTGCCAGCAGTGACTTCAAACAAGGGGAAGCTTTCTTT.

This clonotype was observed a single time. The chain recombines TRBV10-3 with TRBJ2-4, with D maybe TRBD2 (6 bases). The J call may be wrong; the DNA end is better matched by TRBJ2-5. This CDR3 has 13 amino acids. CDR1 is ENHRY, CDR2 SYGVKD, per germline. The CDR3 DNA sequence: TGTGCCATCAAGGGAGCGGGTTGGGAGACCCAGTACTTC. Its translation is CAIKGAGWETQYF.

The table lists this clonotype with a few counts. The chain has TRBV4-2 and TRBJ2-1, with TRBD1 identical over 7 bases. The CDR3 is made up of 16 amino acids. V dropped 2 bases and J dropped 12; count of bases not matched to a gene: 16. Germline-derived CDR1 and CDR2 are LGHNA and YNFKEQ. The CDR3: CASSQITGTEGTWQFF. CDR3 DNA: TGTGCCAGCAGCCAAATAACCGGGACAGAGGGAACTTGGCAGTTCTTC.

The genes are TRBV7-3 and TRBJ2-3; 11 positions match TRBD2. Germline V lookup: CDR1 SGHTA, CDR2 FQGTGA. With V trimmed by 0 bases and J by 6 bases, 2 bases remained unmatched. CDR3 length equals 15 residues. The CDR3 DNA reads TGTGCCAGCAGCTTAACTCCTAGCGGGAGGGATACGCAGTATTTT. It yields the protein CASSLTPSGRDTQYF.

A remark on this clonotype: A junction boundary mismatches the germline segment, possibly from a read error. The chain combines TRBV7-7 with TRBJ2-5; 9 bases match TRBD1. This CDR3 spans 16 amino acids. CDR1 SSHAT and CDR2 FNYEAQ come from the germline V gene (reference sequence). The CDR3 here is CASSTRTGDGQETQYF. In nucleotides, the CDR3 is TGTGCTAGCAGCACAAGGACAGGGGACGGTCAAGAGACCCAGTACTTC.

The CDR3: CASSLTIWKEQFF. The CDR3 coding sequence is TGTGCCAGCAGTTTAACTATTTGGAAGGAGCAGTTCTTC. The chain joins TRBV12-3 or TRBV12-4 to TRBJ2-1; D is unclear. This CDR3 has 13 amino acids. Trimming removed 2 bases at V and 10 bases at J, with 12 bases between.

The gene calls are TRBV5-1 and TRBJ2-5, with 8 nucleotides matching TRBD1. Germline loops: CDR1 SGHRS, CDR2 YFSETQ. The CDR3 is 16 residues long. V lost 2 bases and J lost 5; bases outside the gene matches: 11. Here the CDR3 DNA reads TGCGCCAGCAGCTTTTATCCGGACAGGGTTAGTGAGACCCAGTACTTC. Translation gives CASSFYPDRVSETQYF.

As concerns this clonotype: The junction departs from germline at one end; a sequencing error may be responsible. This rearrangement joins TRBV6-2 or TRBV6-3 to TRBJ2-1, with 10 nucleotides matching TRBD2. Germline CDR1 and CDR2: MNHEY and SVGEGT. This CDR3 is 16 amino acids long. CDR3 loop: CANSFELAGPPNGQFF. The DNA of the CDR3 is TGTGCCAACAGTTTCGAACTAGCGGGACCCCCAAATGGGCAGTTCTTC.